This T cell receptor beta chain was sequenced in a study of T cells in Graves' hyperthyroidism and ophthalmopathy (dated by TCRdb to the late 2010s). Study-level background: Peripheral blood was collected at initial diagnosis, before any treatment. To identify distinguishing TCR V-J signatures, a discovery cohort of around 100 patients was used, comprising 40 to 45 with Graves' ophthalmopathy and 57 with stable Graves' hyperthyroidism. Prospective prediction of ophthalmopathy was tested in an independent validation cohort of 18 to 20 hyperthyroidism patients and around 16 patients who later progressed to ophthalmopathy. The roughly 100 discovery patients were randomly split 7:3 into training and test sets. The study also compared thyroid tissue and blood T-cell repertoires from about 6 Graves' hyperthyroidism patients. Once sampling was done, hyperthyroidism patients were given methimazole at a starting dose of 30 mg daily, whereas ophthalmopathy patients were given high-dose intravenous methylprednisolone. The paper reports TCR Vbeta CDR3 sequencing of more than 120 peripheral blood samples: approximately 41 ophthalmopathy, fewer than 80 hyperthyroidism and 17 progressor patients. Study-wide findings and limitations: In validation, the model predicted progression to ophthalmopathy a median of about 6 months before onset, with roughly 71% sensitivity and 72.22% specificity. Sample size was not statistically predetermined, and investigators were not blinded to group allocation. Blood samples also contained most of the expanded thyroid clonotypes (frequency above 0.001), which suggests that blood repertoires may reflect thyroid immune responses. Ophthalmopathy was separated from stable hyperthyroidism by a 13 V-J signature model, with approximately 89% sensitivity and approximately 81% specificity obtained in cross-validation and 80%/75% obtained in testing.

Ophthalmopathy patients had moderately to severely active disease, with a Clinical Activity Score of 3 or more, a NOSPECS grade of 4 or more, and a disease duration of less than 3 months. Patients with uncontrolled infections, other autoimmune diseases, pregnancy or lactation were excluded. Diagnoses were based on clinical symptoms, serum thyroxine and TRAb, thyroid ultrasound and orbital computed tomography. Ficoll-Paque density gradient centrifugation was used to isolate PBMCs from approximately 10 ml of fresh peripheral blood. Total RNA was extracted with Trizol reagent, and quality was checked on an Agilent 2100 Bioanalyzer. The table lists this clonotype with many counts. The specificity of this receptor is unknown. Per-base qualities were not stored, and no clone one base away is much larger. The TCR beta CDR3 regions were amplified from the RNA transcripts. The first round of RT-PCR for the TCR CDR3 was performed with the HTBI primer set and the Qiagen OneStep RT-PCR kit. The libraries were constructed in a second round of multiplex PCR and then size-selected and purified. Sequencing of the libraries was done on an Illumina HiSeq2000 using paired-end 100 bp reads. On the study's bioinformatics: SOAPnuke was used to process the raw data, removing reads that contained adapters or uncalled bases, had a mean Phred below 15, or lacked an exact match to the constant primer or identifier. COPE v1.2.5 was used to merge the high-quality paired reads, and each unique nucleotide sequence was defined as a clonotype. MiTCR v1.1 was used to align clonotypes to the IMGT TRBV, TRBD and TRBJ reference segments. The analysis included only V-J combinations with a frequency above 0.0001, which together covered 99% to 99.2% of the repertoires. The TCS score was defined as the ratio of F50 (clonal expansion) to E x V (chaos), calculated using BLOSUM62-based TCRdist between CDR3 peptides within each V-J. Welch's t-statistics and random forest reduced 514 V-J features to roughly 13, which were used in a naive Bayes classifier (R e1071). Thyroid-blood repertoire similarity was quantified with the Morisita-Horn index. Using fastp trimming at Q25 and MiXCR clonotype assembly, TCRdb reanalyzed the public sequencing data and kept in-frame beta chains. Merged by CDR3 protein, the rows form single entries marked with the most common genes and DNA. The authors' filters were not applied to this entry. The sample has around 610,000 distinct CDR3 sequences on record, roughly 15% of them singletons. The ten most abundant clones make up 3.5% to 4.5% of the sample.

According to the germline V gene (reference sequence), CDR1 reads LNHDA and CDR2 reads SQIVND. The CDR3 goes from the cysteine to the phenylalanine over 13 residues. Of all the DNA, just the CDR3 is kept, 39 bases in frame from base 1. The germline ends are 9 bases apart after V is trimmed by 2 bases and J by 4 bases. The sequence links TRBV19 to TRBJ2-7; a tentative D call is TRBD2 (5 bases match). The receptor's source is a woman between 35 and 50 years old with Graves' ophthalmopathy. The sequenced material came from blood. DNA sequence: TGTGCCAGTAGTATAATGGGAGCTTACGAGCAGTACTTC. Its protein product is CASSIMGAYEQYF.